This TCR beta chain was sequenced for a study of cytomegalovirus exposure and HLA in healthy donors. Findings and caveats of the study: Productive rates of about 87% or about 30% were seen for most TCR beta V segments in an earlier analysis. Compared with the roughly 700-donor mean, an Asian-associated ancestry cluster reportedly had fewer N-insertions, according to a later analysis. Per a later analysis, HLA-associated TCR beta chains showed more clonal expansion than other, equally common TCR beta chains. Through in vitro validation, three CMV-associated chains were shown to be specific for CMV antigens.

Use of 60 Vbeta and 13 Jbeta primers characterized the PCR. The protocol was immunoSEQ multiplex PCR, while the TCRdb copy is restricted to in-frame clones and leaves out a portion. The sample consists of roughly 170,000 clones, about four fifths of them appearing once. Of note for this clone: The antigen remains unidentified.

Germline loops: CDR1 MNHEY, CDR2 SVGAGI. Trimming took off 7 bases at V and 2 bases at J, with 12 bases between the two ends. The CDR3 runs 13 residues. This chain links TRBV6-5 with TRBJ2-7, with D unclear. The sequence was collected from a man aged 50 to 59 in good health and CMV-seronegative. Sequencing was performed on PBMCs. CDR3 bases: TGTGCCAGCAAATCTTGGAGTACCTACGAGCAGTACTTC. Encoded protein: CASKSWSTYEQYF.